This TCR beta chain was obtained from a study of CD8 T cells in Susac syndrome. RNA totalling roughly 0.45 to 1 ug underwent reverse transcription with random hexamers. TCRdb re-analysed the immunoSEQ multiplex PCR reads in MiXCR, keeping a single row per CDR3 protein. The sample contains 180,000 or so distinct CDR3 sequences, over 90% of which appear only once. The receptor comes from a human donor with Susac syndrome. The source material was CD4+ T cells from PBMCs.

The CDR3 here is CASSSEYQPQHF. CDR3 coding DNA: TGTGCCAGCAGCTCCGAATATCAGCCCCAGCATTTT. The chain is built from TRBV11-2 and TRBJ1-5, with D hard to call. In germline, CDR1 is SGHAT, CDR2 FQNNGV. V lost 4 bases, J lost 5 bases, and 6 bases lay in between. The CDR3 runs to 12 residues. Full variable domain (outside the CDR3, taken from reference TRBV11-2 and TRBJ1-5): EAGVAQSPRYKIIEKRQSVAFWCNPISGHATLYWYQQILGQGPKLLIQFQNNGVVDDSQLPKDRFSAERLKGVDSTLKIQPAKLEDSAVYLCASSSEYQPQHFGDGTRLSIL.